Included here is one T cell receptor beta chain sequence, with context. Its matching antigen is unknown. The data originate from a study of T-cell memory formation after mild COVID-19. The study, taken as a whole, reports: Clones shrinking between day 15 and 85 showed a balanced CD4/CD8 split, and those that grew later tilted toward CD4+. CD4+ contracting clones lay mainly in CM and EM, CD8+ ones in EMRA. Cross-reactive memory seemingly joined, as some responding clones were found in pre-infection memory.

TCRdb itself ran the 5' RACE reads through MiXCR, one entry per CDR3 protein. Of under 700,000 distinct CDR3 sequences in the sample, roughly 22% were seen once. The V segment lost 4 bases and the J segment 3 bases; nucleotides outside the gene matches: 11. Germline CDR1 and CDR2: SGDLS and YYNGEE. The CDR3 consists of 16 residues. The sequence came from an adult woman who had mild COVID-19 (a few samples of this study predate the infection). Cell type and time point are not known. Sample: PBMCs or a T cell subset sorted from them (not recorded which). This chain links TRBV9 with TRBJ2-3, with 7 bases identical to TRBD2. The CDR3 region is CASSPREGSSTDTQYF. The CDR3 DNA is TGTGCCAGCAGCCCCAGGGAGGGTAGTTCGACAGATACGCAGTATTTT.